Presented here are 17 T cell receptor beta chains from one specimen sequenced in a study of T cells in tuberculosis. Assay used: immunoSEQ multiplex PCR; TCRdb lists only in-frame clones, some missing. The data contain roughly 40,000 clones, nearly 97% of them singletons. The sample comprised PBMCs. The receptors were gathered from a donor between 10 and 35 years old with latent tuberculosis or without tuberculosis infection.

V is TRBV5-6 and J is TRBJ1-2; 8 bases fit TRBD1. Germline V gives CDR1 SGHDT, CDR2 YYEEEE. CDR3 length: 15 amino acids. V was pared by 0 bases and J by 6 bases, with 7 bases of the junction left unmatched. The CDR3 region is CASSLGPGGINGYTF. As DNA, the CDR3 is TGTGCCAGCAGCTTGGGGCCAGGGGGCATAAATGGCTACACCTTC.

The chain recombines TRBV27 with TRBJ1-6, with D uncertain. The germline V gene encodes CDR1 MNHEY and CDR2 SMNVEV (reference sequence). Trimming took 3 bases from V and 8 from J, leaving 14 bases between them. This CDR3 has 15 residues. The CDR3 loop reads CASSFDSEVHSPLHF. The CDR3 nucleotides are TGTGCCAGCAGTTTCGACTCAGAGGTCCATTCACCCCTCCACTTT.

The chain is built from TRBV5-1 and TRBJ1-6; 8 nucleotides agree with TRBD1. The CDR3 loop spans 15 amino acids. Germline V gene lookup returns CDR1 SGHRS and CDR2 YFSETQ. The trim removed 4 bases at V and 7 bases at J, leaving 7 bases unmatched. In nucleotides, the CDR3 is TGCGCCAGCAGCCTAGGACAGGGCGTGAATTCACCCCTCCACTTT. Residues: CASSLGQGVNSPLHF.

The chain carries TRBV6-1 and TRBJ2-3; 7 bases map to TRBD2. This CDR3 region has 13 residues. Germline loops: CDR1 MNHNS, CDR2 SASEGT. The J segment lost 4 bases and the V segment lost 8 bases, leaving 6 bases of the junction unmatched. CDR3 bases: TGTGCCAGCCAGAGCGGGGCCGCAGATACGCAGTATTTT. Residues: CASQSGAADTQYF.

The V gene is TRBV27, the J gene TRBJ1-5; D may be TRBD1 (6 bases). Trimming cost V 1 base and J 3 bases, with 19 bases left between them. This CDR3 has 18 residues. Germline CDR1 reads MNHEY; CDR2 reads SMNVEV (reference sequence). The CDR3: CASSLLSPGRGNNQPQHF. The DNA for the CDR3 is TGTGCCAGCAGTTTATTGTCTCCTGGCAGGGGCAACAATCAGCCCCAGCATTTT.

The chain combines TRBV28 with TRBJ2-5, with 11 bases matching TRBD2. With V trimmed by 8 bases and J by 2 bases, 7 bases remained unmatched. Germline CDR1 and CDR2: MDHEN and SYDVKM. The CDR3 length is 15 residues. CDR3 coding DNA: TGTGCCAGCTCGGGACTAGCGGTAATACAAGAGACCCAGTACTTC. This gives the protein CASSGLAVIQETQYF.

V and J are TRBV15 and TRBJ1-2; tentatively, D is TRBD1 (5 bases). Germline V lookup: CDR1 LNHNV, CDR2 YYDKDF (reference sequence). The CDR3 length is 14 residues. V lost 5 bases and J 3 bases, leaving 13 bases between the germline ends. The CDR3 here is CATSSQGPYYGYTF. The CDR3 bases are TGTGCCACCAGCTCTCAGGGTCCCTACTATGGCTACACCTTC. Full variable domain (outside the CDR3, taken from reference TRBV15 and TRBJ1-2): DAMVIQNPRYQVTQFGKPVTLSCSQTLNHNVMYWYQQKSSQAPKLLFHYYDKDFNNEADTPDNFQSRRPNTSFCFLDIRSPGLGDTAMYLCATSSQGPYYGYTFGSGTRLTVV.

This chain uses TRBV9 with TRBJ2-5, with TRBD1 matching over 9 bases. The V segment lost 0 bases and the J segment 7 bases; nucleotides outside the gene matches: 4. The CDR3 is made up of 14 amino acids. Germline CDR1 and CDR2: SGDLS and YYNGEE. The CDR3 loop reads CASSVGTGASTQYF. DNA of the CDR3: TGTGCCAGCAGCGTAGGGACAGGGGCCTCGACCCAGTACTTC.

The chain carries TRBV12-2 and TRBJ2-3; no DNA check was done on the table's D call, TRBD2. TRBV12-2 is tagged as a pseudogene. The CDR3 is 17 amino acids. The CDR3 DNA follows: TGTGCAAGTCGCTTAATCCTCGAGCGGGGACTCACAGATACGCAGTATTTT. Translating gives CASRLILERGLTDTQYF.

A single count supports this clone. CDR3 in amino acids: CASSLEQGAIQPQHF. The CDR3 DNA sequence: TGTGCCAGCAGCTTGGAACAGGGGGCGATTCAGCCCCAGCATTTT. This rearrangement joins TRBV5-8 to TRBJ1-5; 9 positions match TRBD1. Germline trimming cut 0 bases from V and 6 bases from J; bases unmatched to any gene: 4. The CDR3 spans 15 residues. Germline lookup yields CDR1 SGHTS and CDR2 YDEGEE. The whole variable domain, remainder taken from reference TRBV5-8 and TRBJ1-5, is EAGVTQSPTHLIKTRGQQATLRCSPISGHTSVYWYQQALGLGLQFLLWYDEGEERNRGNFPPRFSGRQFPNYSSELNVNALELEDSALYLCASSLEQGAIQPQHFGDGTRLSIL.

CDR3 in DNA: TGTGCCAGCTCAGCCGAAACAGGGCCCTACAATGAGCAGTTCTTC. This gives the protein CASSAETGPYNEQFF. This sequence joins TRBV18 and TRBJ2-1; possibly TRBD1 for D (6 bases). Trimming removed 5 bases from V and 2 bases from J, with 13 bases in between. The CDR3 totals 15 residues. Germline V gene lookup returns CDR1 KGHSH and CDR2 LQKENI.

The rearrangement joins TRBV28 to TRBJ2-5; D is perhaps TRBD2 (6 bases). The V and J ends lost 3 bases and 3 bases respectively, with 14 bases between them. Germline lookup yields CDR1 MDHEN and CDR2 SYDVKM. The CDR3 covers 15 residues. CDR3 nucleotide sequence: TGTGCCAGCAGTTTCGGCGGGGCCTCCGAAGAGACCCAGTACTTC. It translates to CASSFGGASEETQYF.

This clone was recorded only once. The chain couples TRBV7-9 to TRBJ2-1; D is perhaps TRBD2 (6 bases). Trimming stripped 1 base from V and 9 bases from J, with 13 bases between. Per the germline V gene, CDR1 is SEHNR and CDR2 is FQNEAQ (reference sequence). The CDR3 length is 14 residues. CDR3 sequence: CASSLERVRGEQFF. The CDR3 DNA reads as TGTGCCAGCAGCTTAGAGCGGGTTCGCGGTGAGCAGTTCTTC. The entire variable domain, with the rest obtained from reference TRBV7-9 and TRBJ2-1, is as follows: DTGVSQNPRHKITKRGQNVTFRCDPISEHNRLYWYRQTLGQGPEFLTYFQNEAQLEKSRLLSDRFSAERPKGSFSTLEIQRTEQGDSAMYLCASSLERVRGEQFFGPGTRLTVL.

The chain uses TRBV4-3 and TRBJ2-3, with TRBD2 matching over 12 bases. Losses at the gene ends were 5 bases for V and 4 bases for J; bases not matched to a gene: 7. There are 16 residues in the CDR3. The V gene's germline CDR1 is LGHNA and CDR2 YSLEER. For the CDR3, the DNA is TGCGCCAGCAGCAGCCAACTAGCGGGGGGTGCAGATACGCAGTATTTT. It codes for CASSSQLAGGADTQYF.

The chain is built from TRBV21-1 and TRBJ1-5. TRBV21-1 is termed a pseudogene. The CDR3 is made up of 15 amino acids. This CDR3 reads CASSNGGDSNQPQHF. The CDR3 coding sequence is TGTGCCAGCAGCAACGGGGGGGATAGCAATCAGCCCCAGCATTTT.

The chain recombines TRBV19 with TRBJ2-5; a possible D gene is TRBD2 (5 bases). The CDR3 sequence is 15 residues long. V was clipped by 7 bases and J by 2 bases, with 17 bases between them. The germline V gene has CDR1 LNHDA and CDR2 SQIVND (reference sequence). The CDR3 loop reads CASNMRAANQETQYF. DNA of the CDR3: TGTGCCAGTAATATGCGGGCAGCAAATCAAGAGACCCAGTACTTC. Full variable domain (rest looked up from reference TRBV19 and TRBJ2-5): DGGITQSPKYLFRKEGQNVTLSCEQNLNHDAMYWYRQDPGQGLRLIYYSQIVNDFQKGDIAEGYSVSREKKESFPLTVTSAQKNPTAFYLCASNMRAANQETQYFGPGTRLLVL.

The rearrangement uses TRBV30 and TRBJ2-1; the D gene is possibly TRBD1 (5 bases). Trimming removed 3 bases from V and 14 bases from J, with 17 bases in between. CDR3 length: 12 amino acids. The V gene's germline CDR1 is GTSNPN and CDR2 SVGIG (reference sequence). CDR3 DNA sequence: TGTGCCTGGAGCCACACCGGGCTAGGGGAGTTCTTC. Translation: CAWSHTGLGEFF.